These 3 T cell receptor beta chains came from one sample sequenced in a study of radiation and T cells in renal cell carcinoma. Some clones are missing from TCRdb's copy, which holds only in-frame ones; the method was immunoSEQ multiplex PCR. The sample has 7,500 to 10,000 clones, more than 55% seen once. Treatment noted: treatment-naive control, cytoreductive nephrectomy. This material consisted of tumor tissue, taken from a patient whose treatment was nephrectomy without radiotherapy. All receptors come from a man aged 55 to 70 with renal cell carcinoma.

The chain has TRBV7-2 and TRBJ2-7; 10 bases are a match to TRBD2. Germline V gene sequence: CDR1 SGHTA, CDR2 FQGNSA. V dropped 4 bases and J dropped 3; count of bases not matched to a gene: 9. The CDR3 spans 16 residues. CDR3 region: CASSSRALAGVYEQYF. The CDR3 DNA sequence: TGTGCCAGCAGCTCCAGGGCCCTAGCGGGAGTCTACGAGCAGTACTTC.

The CDR3 nucleotides are TGTGCCAGCAGTTACGGGCAGCGTACCTACGAGCAGTACTTC. Residues: CASSYGQRTYEQYF. The chain is built from TRBV6-6 and TRBJ2-7; D is unclear. Germline values: CDR1 MNHNY, CDR2 SVGAGI (reference sequence). With 2 bases removed from V and 2 bases from J, the gap between germline ends came to 10 bases. This CDR3 spans 14 amino acids.

The rearrangement links TRBV2 to TRBJ1-3; TRBD1 is a possible D gene (5 bases). The germline CDR1 and CDR2 sequences are SNHLY and FYNNEI. The CDR3 loop spans 14 amino acids. V was cut by 6 bases and J by 2 bases, with 11 bases left in between. This CDR3 is CASSQGRTGNTIYF. The CDR3 region has the DNA TGTGCCAGCAGCCAGGGCCGGACTGGAAACACCATATATTTT.